This T cell receptor (beta chain) is from a study of cytomegalovirus exposure and HLA in healthy donors. The CDR3 has 16 residues. Germline V gene lookup returns CDR1 MRHNA and CDR2 SNTAGT. V lost 2 bases, J lost 5 bases, and 17 bases lay in between. PCR used 60 Vbeta primers and 13 Jbeta primers. Only in-frame clones appear in the TCRdb table, and some are missing; sequencing was by immunoSEQ multiplex PCR. The table shows some 140,000 clones, with more than 60% occurring only once. The sequencing sample was made of PBMCs. The receptor was isolated from a woman in her 40s in good health and CMV-seronegative. The rearrangement joins TRBV6-4 to TRBJ2-3; maybe TRBD2 (6 bases). The DNA of the CDR3 is TGTGCCAGCAGTGACCCCCGGGGGATCGAGAAAGATACGCAGTATTTT. It is translated as CASSDPRGIEKDTQYF.